This T cell receptor (beta chain) derives from a study of cytomegalovirus exposure and HLA in healthy donors. The study's findings and limits: Cytomegalovirus association was listed for 150 to 200 TCR beta chains.

On this clone: Its antigen is as yet unknown.

This CDR3 is built from 16 residues. V lost 0 bases to trimming and J lost 5 bases; unmatched junction nucleotides: 7. Germline V gene sequence: CDR1 SGDLS, CDR2 YYNGEE. Primers: 60 Vbeta forward and 13 Jbeta reverse. Libraries were prepared by immunoSEQ multiplex PCR; TCRdb keeps only in-frame clonotypes and omits some of them. This table holds roughly 110,000 clones, roughly 82% found once. Specimen: PBMCs. The receptor was isolated from a male donor in good health and CMV-seronegative. The rearrangement uses TRBV9 and TRBJ2-1; TRBD2 agrees at 8 bases. CDR3 DNA: TGTGCCAGCAGCGTAGTCGGCGGGAGGCGTAACAATGAGCAGTTCTTC. This translates into CASSVVGGRRNNEQFF. The variable domain in full, completed from reference TRBV9 and TRBJ2-1, reads DSGVTQTPKHLITATGQRVTLRCSPRSGDLSVYWYQQSLDQGLQFLIQYYNGEERAKGNILERFSAQQFPDLHSELNLSSLELGDSALYFCASSVVGGRRNNEQFFGPGTRLTVL.